This record looks at one T cell receptor beta chain sequence and its context. Its antigen is undetermined. The CDR3 covers 14 residues. V was shortened by 8 bases and J by 3 bases, with 17 bases between the two germline ends. Germline V lookup: CDR1 MNHEY, CDR2 SVGEGT. This entry belongs to a study of T-cell memory formation after mild COVID-19. As for the study in general: For the most part, TCR clusters were specific to one donor.

TCRdb used MiXCR to reprocess the 5' RACE reads, holding one entry per CDR3 protein. The sample lists 55,000 to 70,000 distinct CDR3 sequences, about 30% occurring once. Study conclusions and caveats: Within pre-infection memory, some responding clones were found, suggesting cross-reactive memory joined.

The material sequenced was PBMCs or a T cell subset sorted from them (not recorded which). The chain is built from TRBV6-2 or TRBV6-3 and TRBJ2-7; D call uncertain. This TCR was sampled from a man younger than 30 who had mild COVID-19 (a few samples of this study predate the infection). Cell type and time point are not known. CDR3 in DNA: TGTGCCAGCGCTCCTTGGGCCAAATTCTACGAGCAGTACGTC. Translated: CASAPWAKFYEQYV.